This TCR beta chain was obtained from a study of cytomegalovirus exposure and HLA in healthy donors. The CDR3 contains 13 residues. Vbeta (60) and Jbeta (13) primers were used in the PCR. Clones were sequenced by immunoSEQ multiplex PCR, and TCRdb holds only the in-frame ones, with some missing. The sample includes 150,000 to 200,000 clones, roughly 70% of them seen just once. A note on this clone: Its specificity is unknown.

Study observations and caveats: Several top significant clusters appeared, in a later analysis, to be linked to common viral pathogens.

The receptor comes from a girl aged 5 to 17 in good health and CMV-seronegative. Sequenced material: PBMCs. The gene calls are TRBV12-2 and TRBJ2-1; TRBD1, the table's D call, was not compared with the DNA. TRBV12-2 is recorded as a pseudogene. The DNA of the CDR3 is TGTGCAAGTCGCTCACCCCAGGGGAATGAGCAGTTCTTC. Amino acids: CASRSPQGNEQFF.